This T cell receptor beta chain was sequenced for a study of blood T cells in healthy people across ages. Trimming took 5 bases from V and 7 from J, leaving 8 bases between them. This CDR3 region has 11 residues. From germline, CDR1 is MDHEN and CDR2 SYDVKM. It was with a sample-barcoded 5' primer and a J-beta primer mix that a second PCR of about 6 to 11 cycles was run. TCRdb reprocessed the 5' RACE reads via MiXCR and lists one record per CDR3 protein. The data hold about 770,000 distinct CDR3 sequences, with roughly 44% observed a single time. The clonotype comes from a man aged 55 to 69 in good health. The V gene is TRBV28, the J gene TRBJ1-2; no clear D. Sequencing input: blood. CDR3 residues: CASSDRSGYTF. The CDR3 DNA sequence: TGTGCCAGCAGTGATAGGAGTGGCTACACCTTC.